Listed below are T cell receptor beta chains from one sample, sequenced in a study of blood T cell repertoires in COVID-19. TCRdb's copy holds only in-frame clones and misses some; the assay was immunoSEQ multiplex PCR. The table has some 530,000 clones, approximately 85% seen once. Sequencing input: peripheral blood. These receptors originate from a human donor in a cohort sampled during active COVID-19. Both conserved end residues are part of each CDR3. The order of the fields is J gene, V gene, clone size, D gene, CDR3 DNA, CDR3 protein. D genes are given only for firm matches. Size values are once, few and many counts, or a class for expanded clones, and some rows have none.

TRBJ2-7	TRBV7-2	-	TRBD2	TGTGCCAGCAGCTTAATGAGCGGGAGTTGGTACGAGCAGTACTTC	CASSLMSGSWYEQYF
TRBJ1-2	TRBV18	-	-	TGTGCCAGCTCACCGAGGACAGATGCTGGCTACACCTTC	CASSPRTDAGYTF
TRBJ1-1	TRBV12-3/TRBV12-4	once	TRBD1	TGTGCCAGCAGTCTGGGGACAGTCACTGAAGCTTTCTTT	CASSLGTVTEAFF
TRBJ2-5	TRBV5-1	-	-	TGCGCCAGCAGCTCCCAGGGGGGAGAGACCCAGTACTTC	CASSSQGGETQYF
TRBJ1-2	TRBV7-9	-	TRBD1	TGTGCCAGCAGCCCCGGGACAGGGGACGATAACTATGGCTACACCTTC	CASSPGTGDDNYGYTF
TRBJ1-1	TRBV4-1	-	-	TGCGCCAGCAGCCAAGGATTCGAGGCTTTCTTT	CASSQGFEAFF
TRBJ1-2	TRBV6-1	-	-	TGTGCCAGCAGTGAAAATGGACAGATCTATGGCTACACCTTC	CASSENGQIYGYTF
TRBJ2-1	TRBV19	-	TRBD2	TGTGCCAGTTCTGCTAGCGGGGTCTACAATGAGCAGTTCTTC	CASSASGVYNEQFF
TRBJ2-3	TRBV5-6	-	TRBD2	TGTGCCAGCAGCGTCTCGGGGGGGAGACGAGATACGCAGTATTTT	CASSVSGGRRDTQYF
TRBJ2-5	TRBV12-3/TRBV12-4	-	-	TGTGCCAGCAGTTTACTGGAGACCCAGTACTTC	CASSLLETQYF
TRBJ1-3	TRBV18	-	TRBD1	TGTGCCAGCTCACCGCAGGGGGCCTCTGGAAACACCATATATTTT	CASSPQGASGNTIYF
TRBJ2-3	TRBV5-1	-	TRBD1	TGCGCCAGCAGCTTGGAGATGGGACAGGGCAAAGCGCAGTATTTT	CASSLEMGQGKAQYF
TRBJ1-2	TRBV6-5	-	TRBD1	TGTGCCAGCAGTTTAGTAGGGGGCGCGTATGGCTACACCTTC	CASSLVGGAYGYTF
TRBJ1-1	TRBV18	-	-	TGTGCCAGCTCACCACAAACCCGCGGCAGCACTGAAGCTTTCTTT	CASSPQTRGSTEAFF
TRBJ2-1	TRBV7-9	few	-	TGTGCCAGCAGCTTAGTCGCCGGGGGAGAATGGAGGTTCTTC	CASSLVAGGEWRFF
TRBJ1-2	TRBV14	-	-	TGTGCCAGCAGCCCAGGGTATCGCTATGGCTACACCTTC	CASSPGYRYGYTF
TRBJ2-3	TRBV3-1/TRBV3-2	-	TRBD2	TGTGCCAGCAGCCCTAGGACTAGCACGGATACGCAGTATTTT	CASSPRTSTDTQYF
TRBJ1-5	TRBV28	-	TRBD1	TGTGCCAGCAGTTACGTGGGACAGGTACGGAGCAATCAGCCCCAGCATTTT	CASSYVGQVRSNQPQHF
TRBJ1-5	TRBV13	-	-	TGTGCCAGCAGCTCCAGGGCTAGCAATCAGCCCCAGCATTTT	CASSSRASNQPQHF
TRBJ1-1	TRBV5-4	few	-	TGTGCCAGCAGGGAATATGTGGACTCGGGAGCCCGAACTGAAGCTTTCTTT	CASREYVDSGARTEAFF
TRBJ2-1	TRBV7-2	once	-	TGTGCCAGCAAAGCTAGCGAGATCTACAATGAGCAGTTCTTC	CASKASEIYNEQFF
TRBJ1-5	TRBV25-1	-	-	TGTGCCAGCAGTGAACAGGGAGGGAATCAGCCCCAGCATTTT	CASSEQGGNQPQHF
TRBJ1-2	TRBV6-5	-	TRBD1	TGTGCCAGCAGCCGGAGACAGGGCTCGACCTATGGCTACACCTTC	CASSRRQGSTYGYTF
TRBJ1-5	TRBV5-4	-	TRBD1	TGTGCCAGCAGCGAGGGACAGGGGGCTCAGCCCCAGCATTTT	CASSEGQGAQPQHF
TRBJ1-4	TRBV7-8	-	-	TGTGCCAGCAGCTCTCGGGACATAAATGAAAAACTGTTTTTT	CASSSRDINEKLFF
TRBJ1-1	TRBV5-5	-	TRBD1	TGTGCCAGCAGCAGGGGACAGGGGAACACTGAAGCTTTCTTT	CASSRGQGNTEAFF
TRBJ1-4	TRBV25-1	-	TRBD1	TGTGCCAGCACCTCTCAGGGGGCAACTAATGAAAAACTGTTTTTT	CASTSQGATNEKLFF
TRBJ2-1	TRBV18	few	-	TGTGCCAGCCGGGTCTCCTCGGGCAATGAGCAGTTCTTC	CASRVSSGNEQFF
TRBJ2-3	TRBV12-3/TRBV12-4	-	-	TGTGCCAGCAGTTTCTCCGATACGCAGTATTTT	CASSFSDTQYF
TRBJ1-2	TRBV12-3/TRBV12-4	-	-	TGTGCCAGCAGTTTATGGAGCAGAAATGGCTACACCTTC	CASSLWSRNGYTF
TRBJ1-5	TRBV21-1	-	-	TGTGCCAGCAGCATCCGGGACAAGGTCCTTCCGCATTTT	CASSIRDKVLPHF
TRBJ2-7	TRBV19	few	-	TGTGCCAGTAGTATAGCCACAGGGAGATACGAGCAGTACTTC	CASSIATGRYEQYF
TRBJ1-1	TRBV5-4	-	TRBD1	TGTGCCAGCAGCTCCCGGACAGGACAAACTGAAGCTTTCTTT	CASSSRTGQTEAFF
TRBJ1-1	TRBV19	once	-	TGTGCCAGTAGTACGAACGGGGGGAGCACTGAAGCTTTCTTT	CASSTNGGSTEAFF
TRBJ1-5	TRBV11-2	once	-	TGTGCCAGCAGCTTAAATTTAAATAGCAATCAGCCCCAGCATTTT	CASSLNLNSNQPQHF
TRBJ2-7	TRBV3-1/TRBV3-2	-	-	TGTGCCAGCAGCTCTCTAGCCGGTCCCTACGAGCAGTACTTC	CASSSLAGPYEQYF
TRBJ1-2	TRBV9	once	-	TGTGCCAGCAGCTTCGGTGCGGGGGGCGGAAACTATGGCTACACCTTC	CASSFGAGGGNYGYTF
TRBJ2-3	TRBV7-9	-	-	TGTGCCTCCGCCCGGAGCGGAGCGGTAGCCCAGAGCACAGATACGCAGTATTTT	CASARSGAVAQSTDTQYF
TRBJ2-7	TRBV19	-	TRBD2	TGTGCCAGTAGTATAACTAGCGGGACCTACGAGCAGTACTTC	CASSITSGTYEQYF
TRBJ2-1	TRBV28	-	-	TGTGCCAGCCGGAGAGGGCTGCTGAACAATGAGCAGTTCTTC	CASRRGLLNNEQFF
TRBJ2-3	TRBV2	-	-	TGTGCCAGCAGTTTCCTAGCAGATACGCAGTATTTT	CASSFLADTQYF
TRBJ1-2	TRBV10-3	-	TRBD1	TGTGCCATCAGCGAACAGGGGAACTATGGCTACACCTTC	CAISEQGNYGYTF
TRBJ2-2	TRBV11-1	-	TRBD1	TGTGCCAGCAGCTTGGGACAGGGCAGCGGGGAGCTGTTTTTT	CASSLGQGSGELFF